This is a list of T cell receptor beta chains from one sample in a study of PD-1 blockade in classical Hodgkin lymphoma. Some clones are missing from TCRdb's copy, which holds only in-frame ones; the method was immunoSEQ multiplex PCR. This sample yields tens of thousands of clones, of which about 93% are seen a single time; roughly 0.33% belongs to the top ten. The sequenced sample was CD4+ T cells from blood, obtained before the fourth cycle of nivolumab. The source of these receptors is a human donor with classical Hodgkin lymphoma. The CDR3 runs from the conserved cysteine through the conserved F or W. The D gene is left open where the match is weak. Clone size is shown for a subset of rows, as once, few, many or a class of expanded clone.

v_gene	d_gene	j_gene	abundance	CDR3aa	CDR3nt
TRBV6-1	-	TRBJ1-5	-	CASSEQKSVTLNQPQHF	TGTGCCAGCAGTGAGCAAAAAAGCGTTACCTTGAATCAGCCCCAGCATTTT
TRBV19	-	TRBJ1-3	-	CASMFSSGNTIYF	TGTGCCAGTATGTTTTCTTCTGGAAACACCATATATTTT
TRBV10-1	-	TRBJ2-6	-	CASSESGGPGANVLTF	TGCGCCAGCAGTGAGTCGGGAGGACCTGGGGCCAACGTCCTGACTTTC
TRBV6-5	TRBD1	TRBJ1-4	-	CASSYSDGTGGEKLFF	TGTGCCAGCAGTTACTCGGACGGGACAGGGGGTGAAAAACTGTTTTTT
TRBV11-2	-	TRBJ2-2	-	CASSLGFAETGELFF	TGTGCCAGCAGCTTAGGTTTTGCGGAGACCGGGGAGCTGTTTTTT
TRBV27	-	TRBJ2-5	-	CASSLLPVWGRETQYF	TGTGCCAGCAGTTTATTACCAGTCTGGGGGCGAGAGACCCAGTACTTC
TRBV28	-	TRBJ1-5	once	CASSLSPSPIWPQHF	TGTGCCAGCAGTTTATCTCCCAGCCCCATATGGCCCCAGCATTTT
TRBV6-5	-	TRBJ2-1	-	CASSWGGGGRSHEQFF	TGTGCCAGCAGTTGGGGAGGGGGTGGGCGATCGCATGAGCAGTTCTTC
TRBV5-1	-	TRBJ2-1	-	CASSYASKDEQFF	TGCGCCAGCAGCTACGCGAGTAAGGATGAGCAGTTCTTC
TRBV5-1	TRBD2	TRBJ2-1	-	CASSSGLAGAEQFF	TGCGCCAGCAGCTCTGGACTAGCGGGAGCCGAGCAGTTCTTC
TRBV5-1	TRBD2	TRBJ2-7	-	CASSLVEGRVYEQYF	TGCGCCAGCAGCTTGGTTGAGGGGAGGGTCTACGAGCAGTACTTC
TRBV7-2	-	TRBJ2-3	-	CASSLWLDYTQYF	TGTGCCAGCAGCTTATGGCTAGATTATACGCAGTATTTT
TRBV6-5	-	TRBJ2-1	-	CASSYFSIRAEQFF	TGTGCCAGCAGTTACTTTAGCATCAGAGCGGAGCAGTTCTTC
TRBV11-3	-	TRBJ2-1	-	CASSQASYSYNEQFF	TGTGCCAGCAGTCAAGCGAGCTACTCCTACAATGAGCAGTTCTTC
TRBV5-1	TRBD2	TRBJ2-7	-	CASSYGSGRDEQYF	TGCGCCAGCAGCTACGGAAGCGGGAGGGACGAGCAGTACTTC
TRBV4-1	-	TRBJ2-5	-	CASSQQETQYF	TGCGCCAGCAGCCAACAAGAGACCCAGTACTTC
TRBV27	-	TRBJ1-3	-	CASSLTGFQPNSGNTIYF	TGTGCCAGCAGTTTAACAGGGTTCCAACCAAACTCTGGAAACACCATATATTTT
TRBV29-1	TRBD1	TRBJ1-1	-	CSSWTGVNTEAFF	TGCAGCTCATGGACAGGGGTAAATACTGAAGCTTTCTTT
TRBV6-1	-	TRBJ2-7	-	CASSSHYEQYF	TGTGCCAGCAGCTCCCATTACGAGCAGTACTTC
TRBV19	-	TRBJ1-2	-	CASTQGRGYGYTF	TGTGCCAGTACCCAGGGGCGAGGATATGGCTACACCTTC
TRBV6-1	-	TRBJ2-7	-	CASSTNPFGQYEQYF	TGTGCCAGCAGCACAAACCCTTTTGGACAGTACGAGCAGTACTTC
TRBV6-1	TRBD1	TRBJ2-4	-	CASRTRTGGKNIQYF	TGTGCCAGCAGAACACGGACAGGCGGAAAAAACATTCAGTACTTC
TRBV9	TRBD2	TRBJ2-5	-	CASSVDSGRFPGTQYF	TGTGCCAGCAGCGTAGACAGCGGGAGATTCCCGGGGACCCAGTACTTC
TRBV29-1	-	TRBJ2-7	-	CSVAPHPPFNYEQYF	TGCAGCGTTGCCCCTCACCCCCCCTTCAACTACGAGCAGTACTTC
TRBV14	TRBD2	TRBJ2-7	-	CASSFNSGSFLEQYF	TGTGCCAGCAGCTTCAATAGCGGGAGTTTTCTCGAGCAGTACTTC
TRBV11-2	TRBD2	TRBJ2-3	-	CASSLEGGLAGTDTQYF	TGTGCCAGCAGCTTAGAGGGGGGACTAGCGGGCACAGATACGCAGTATTTT
TRBV30	-	TRBJ1-5	-	CAWSFGPPSGNQPQHF	TGTGCCTGGAGTTTCGGTCCTCCATCGGGGAATCAGCCCCAGCATTTT
TRBV7-9	-	TRBJ1-3	-	CASRARGSDESSGNTIYF	TGTGCCAGCAGAGCCCGGGGGTCGGACGAGAGCTCTGGAAACACCATATATTTT
TRBV10-3	TRBD2	TRBJ2-3	-	CASRQKRELSTDTQYF	TGTGCCAGCCGACAGAAGCGGGAGCTAAGCACAGATACGCAGTATTTT
TRBV10-3	-	TRBJ2-2	-	CAIRASRDTGELFF	TGTGCCATCAGGGCTAGTCGGGACACCGGGGAGCTGTTTTTT
TRBV30	-	TRBJ2-7	-	CAWRGTYEQYF	TGTGCCTGGAGGGGTACCTACGAGCAGTACTTC
TRBV16	-	TRBJ2-1	-	CASSQVGGAEYNEQFF	TGTGCCAGCAGCCAAGTTGGGGGCGCCGAGTACAATGAGCAGTTCTTC
TRBV6-1	TRBD1	TRBJ1-2	-	CASIPDRAFYGYTF	TGTGCCAGCATTCCGGACAGGGCCTTCTATGGCTACACCTTC
TRBV29-1	-	TRBJ2-1	-	CSAPTPSSSYNEQFF	TGCAGCGCCCCGACCCCCTCTTCCTCCTACAATGAGCAGTTCTTC
TRBV5-1	-	TRBJ2-7	-	CASSLAGQGGRRDF	TGCGCCAGCAGCTTGGCCGGGCAGGGGGGCCGCAGAGACTTC
TRBV6-1	-	TRBJ2-5	-	CASSEVRMVEGRGTQETQYF	TGTGCCAGCAGTGAAGTTCGGATGGTAGAGGGGCGCGGAACCCAAGAGACCCAGTACTTC